One T cell receptor beta chain is described in this entry. The antigen is undetermined. Noted treatment: approximately nine-day PBMC culture with coronavirus spike peptide pools or control peptides (ViraFEST assay). ViraFEST used peptide pools to expand antigen-specific T cells, then sequenced TCRs. This entry comes from a study of vaccination and CD4 T cells after COVID-19. Study summary: The convalescents included six males and four females, and among them two were Hispanic while seven were Caucasian. Post-vaccination samples were procured at a median of 72 days following dose two (range 14 to 241). Study-level findings and limits: Within convalescent individuals, 304 out of 307 vaccine-specific clones proved to be spike mono-reactive.

The CDR3 contains 16 residues. Germline V gene sequence: CDR1 MDHEN, CDR2 SYDVKM. V was pared by 4 bases and J by 3 bases, with 11 bases of the junction left unmatched. An Oncomine TCR Beta short-read assay was used to sequence the DNA from cultured CD4+ T cells. TCRdb reanalysed the PCR reads using MiXCR and keeps one entry per CDR3 protein. The sample gives about 11,000 distinct CDR3 sequences, over 20% of which show up once; 9% to 15% is in the top ten. V is TRBV28 and J is TRBJ2-7, with TRBD1 matching 8 bases. The receptor comes from a human donor who had recovered from COVID-19. This specimen was CD4+ T cells from blood, cultured in vitro, taken after SARS-CoV-2 vaccination. CDR3 in amino acids: CASSSPATGENYEQYF. The CDR3 DNA reads TGTGCCAGCAGTTCCCCCGCGACAGGGGAAAACTACGAGCAGTACTTC.